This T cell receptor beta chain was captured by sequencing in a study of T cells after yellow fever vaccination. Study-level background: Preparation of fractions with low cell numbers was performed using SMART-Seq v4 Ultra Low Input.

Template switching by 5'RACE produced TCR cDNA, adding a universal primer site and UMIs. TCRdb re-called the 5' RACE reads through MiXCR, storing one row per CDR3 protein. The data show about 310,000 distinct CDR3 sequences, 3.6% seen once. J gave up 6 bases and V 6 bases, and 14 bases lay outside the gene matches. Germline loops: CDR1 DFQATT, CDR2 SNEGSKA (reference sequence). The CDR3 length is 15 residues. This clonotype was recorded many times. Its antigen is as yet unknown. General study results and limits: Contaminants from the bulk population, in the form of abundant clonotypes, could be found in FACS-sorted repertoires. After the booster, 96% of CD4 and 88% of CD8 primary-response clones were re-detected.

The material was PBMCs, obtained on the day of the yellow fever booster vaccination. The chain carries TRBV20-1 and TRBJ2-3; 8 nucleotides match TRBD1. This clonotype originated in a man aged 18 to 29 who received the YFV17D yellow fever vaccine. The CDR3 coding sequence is TGCAGTGCACCTAAGCGCACAGGGGGGTCGGATACGCAGTATTTT. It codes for CSAPKRTGGSDTQYF.